Listed below are T cell receptor beta chains from one sample, sequenced in a study of blood T cells in healthy people across ages. TCRdb reprocessed the 5' RACE reads with MiXCR, giving one entry per CDR3 protein. The repertoire consists of around 900,000 distinct CDR3 sequences, with less than 35% occurring once and the leading ten covering about 18%. The sample comprised blood. These receptors all come from a woman of 80 years or more in good health. The CDR3 runs from the conserved cysteine through the conserved F or W. D genes are given only for firm matches. Size tells how often a clone was seen (once, few, many) or the class of an expanded clone, and some rows leave it out.

d_gene: TRBD1; v_gene: TRBV5-1; abundance: few; j_gene: TRBJ2-2; CDR3aa: CASSGTGRAGTGELFF; CDR3nt: TGCGCCAGCAGCGGGACAGGGAGGGCCGGAACCGGGGAGCTGTTTTTT
d_gene: TRBD1; v_gene: TRBV28; abundance: few; j_gene: TRBJ1-1; CDR3aa: CASSSPRSDRGGEAFF; CDR3nt: TGTGCCAGCAGTTCCCCTCGCTCCGACAGGGGAGGAGAAGCTTTCTTT
d_gene: TRBD1; v_gene: TRBV20-1; abundance: many; j_gene: TRBJ1-4; CDR3aa: CSARRIGAGGSEKLFF; CDR3nt: TGCAGTGCTCGCCGTATCGGGGCAGGGGGCAGTGAAAAACTGTTTTTT
d_gene: NA; v_gene: TRBV6-5; abundance: NA; j_gene: TRBJ2-7; CDR3aa: CASSARSWAAYEQYF; CDR3nt: TGTGCCAGCAGTGCCCGGAGCTGGGCGGCCTACGAGCAGTACTTC
d_gene: TRBD2; v_gene: TRBV6-1; abundance: few; j_gene: TRBJ2-1; CDR3aa: CASKKGGRAGGQYEQFF; CDR3nt: TGTGCCAGCAAAAAGGGGGGAAGAGCGGGGGGCCAGTATGAGCAGTTCTTC
d_gene: NA; v_gene: TRBV5-1; abundance: many; j_gene: TRBJ2-4; CDR3aa: CASSFTGKHIQYF; CDR3nt: TGCGCCAGCAGCTTCACAGGGAAACACATTCAGTACTTC
d_gene: NA; v_gene: TRBV12-3/TRBV12-4; abundance: many; j_gene: TRBJ2-1; CDR3aa: CASSPGGPYYEQFF; CDR3nt: TGTGCCAGCAGCCCCGGGGGGCCCTACTATGAGCAGTTCTTC
d_gene: NA; v_gene: TRBV6-1; abundance: few; j_gene: TRBJ2-3; CDR3aa: CASRLGNSTDTQCF; CDR3nt: TGTGCCAGCAGACTAGGGAATAGCACAGATACGCAGTGTTTT
d_gene: NA; v_gene: TRBV29-1; abundance: NA; j_gene: TRBJ1-2; CDR3aa: CSVEGGRGDGYTF; CDR3nt: TGCAGCGTTGAGGGAGGTAGAGGGGATGGCTACACCTTC
d_gene: TRBD2; v_gene: TRBV4-3; abundance: many; j_gene: TRBJ2-5; CDR3aa: CASSHGLAGETQYF; CDR3nt: TGCGCCAGCAGCCATGGACTAGCTGGTGAGACCCAGTACTTC
d_gene: TRBD1; v_gene: TRBV5-1; abundance: many; j_gene: TRBJ2-1; CDR3aa: CASRPTGSNEQFF; CDR3nt: TGCGCCAGCAGACCGACAGGGAGCAATGAGCAGTTCTTC
d_gene: NA; v_gene: TRBV3-1; abundance: NA; j_gene: TRBJ2-7; CDR3aa: CASSQGALGPYEQYF; CDR3nt: TGTGCCAGCAGCCAAGGGGCTCTCGGCCCCTACGAGCAGTACTTC
d_gene: NA; v_gene: TRBV7-2; abundance: many; j_gene: TRBJ2-1; CDR3aa: CASSRTGTTSYNEQFF; CDR3nt: TGTGCCAGCAGCCGAACAGGGACAACCTCCTACAATGAGCAGTTCTTC
d_gene: NA; v_gene: TRBV5-1; abundance: many; j_gene: TRBJ2-3; CDR3aa: CASSLRESTDTQYF; CDR3nt: TGCGCCAGCAGCTTAAGGGAGAGCACAGATACGCAGTATTTT
d_gene: TRBD1; v_gene: TRBV18; abundance: NA; j_gene: TRBJ2-7; CDR3aa: CASTPPVGQGPEEQYF; CDR3nt: TGTGCCAGCACCCCACCGGTGGGACAGGGGCCTGAGGAGCAGTACTTC
d_gene: NA; v_gene: TRBV30; abundance: NA; j_gene: TRBJ1-6; CDR3aa: CAWSVRGNSPLHF; CDR3nt: TGTGCCTGGAGTGTACGGGGGAATTCACCCCTCCACTTT
d_gene: TRBD2; v_gene: TRBV12-3/TRBV12-4; abundance: NA; j_gene: TRBJ2-5; CDR3aa: CASSLGVAGTRSEAQYF; CDR3nt: TGTGCCAGCAGTTTAGGAGTAGCCGGGACTAGATCGGAGGCCCAGTACTTC
d_gene: NA; v_gene: TRBV24-1; abundance: NA; j_gene: TRBJ2-7; CDR3aa: CASQRPLLDYEQYF; CDR3nt: TGTGCCTCCCAGCGCCCCCTCTTAGACTACGAGCAGTACTTC
d_gene: TRBD2; v_gene: TRBV28; abundance: many; j_gene: TRBJ2-7; CDR3aa: CASSLSLAGSNEQYF; CDR3nt: TGTGCCAGCAGTTTATCTTTAGCGGGGTCCAACGAGCAGTACTTC
d_gene: NA; v_gene: TRBV7-9; abundance: NA; j_gene: TRBJ1-4; CDR3aa: CASSPPQGGLFF; CDR3nt: TGTGCCAGCAGCCCTCCTCAGGGAGGACTCTTTTTT
d_gene: NA; v_gene: TRBV4-3; abundance: many; j_gene: TRBJ1-4; CDR3aa: CASSQADGATNEKLFF; CDR3nt: TGCGCCAGCAGCCAGGCAGACGGTGCAACTAATGAAAAACTGTTTTTT
d_gene: NA; v_gene: TRBV7-2; abundance: many; j_gene: TRBJ2-3; CDR3aa: CASSHVTSGSDTQYF; CDR3nt: TGTGCCAGCAGCCATGTGACTAGTGGTTCAGATACGCAGTATTTT
d_gene: NA; v_gene: TRBV11-2; abundance: NA; j_gene: TRBJ2-5; CDR3aa: CASSLDQGGGRETQYF; CDR3nt: TGTGCCAGCAGCTTAGATCAAGGAGGGGGCAGGGAGACCCAGTACTTC
d_gene: TRBD1; v_gene: TRBV28; abundance: NA; j_gene: TRBJ2-3; CDR3aa: CASSDPGLGGDTQYF; CDR3nt: TGTGCCAGCAGTGACCCTGGGTTAGGGGGCGATACGCAGTATTTT
d_gene: NA; v_gene: TRBV12-3/TRBV12-4; abundance: many; j_gene: TRBJ1-6; CDR3aa: CASSPARTANSPLHF; CDR3nt: TGTGCCAGCAGCCCAGCTAGGACAGCTAATTCACCCCTCCACTTT
d_gene: TRBD1; v_gene: TRBV27; abundance: NA; j_gene: TRBJ1-1; CDR3aa: CASTSPGGTEAFF; CDR3nt: TGTGCCAGCACGTCCCCAGGGGGCACTGAAGCTTTCTTT
d_gene: NA; v_gene: TRBV11-2; abundance: NA; j_gene: TRBJ2-1; CDR3aa: CASSRSGPENNVQFF; CDR3nt: TGTGCCAGCAGCCGATCTGGGCCAGAGAACAATGTGCAGTTCTTC